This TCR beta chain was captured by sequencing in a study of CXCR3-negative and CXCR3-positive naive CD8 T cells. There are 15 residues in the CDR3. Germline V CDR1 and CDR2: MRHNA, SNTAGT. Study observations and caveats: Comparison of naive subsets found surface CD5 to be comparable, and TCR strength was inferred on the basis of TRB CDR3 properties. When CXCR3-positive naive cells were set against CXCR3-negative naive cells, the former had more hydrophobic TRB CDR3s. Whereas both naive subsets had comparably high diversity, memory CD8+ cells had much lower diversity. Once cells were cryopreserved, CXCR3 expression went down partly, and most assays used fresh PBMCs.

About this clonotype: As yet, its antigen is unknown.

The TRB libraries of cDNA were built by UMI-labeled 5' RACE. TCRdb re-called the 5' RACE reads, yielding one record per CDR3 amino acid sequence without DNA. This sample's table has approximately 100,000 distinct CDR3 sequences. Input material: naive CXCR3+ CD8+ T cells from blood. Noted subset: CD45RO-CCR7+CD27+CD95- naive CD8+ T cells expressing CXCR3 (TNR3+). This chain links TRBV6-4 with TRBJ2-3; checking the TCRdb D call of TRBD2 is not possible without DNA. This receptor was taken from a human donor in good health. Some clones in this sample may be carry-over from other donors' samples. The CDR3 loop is CASSPTSGSSDTQYF.